This T cell receptor beta chain derives from a study of blood T cell repertoires in COVID-19. Study overall: The origin of the acute and convalescent COVID-19 samples was the United States, Italy and Spain. Sample material is recorded as cDNA or gDNA derived from T cells, B-cell-depleted T cells, or PBMCs.

In the original analysis: Reference gene primers were amplified, and this amplification served to estimate nucleated cell counts. Measured with immunoSEQ multiplex PCR; TCRdb has only the in-frame clones, and not every one. V, J and clone size were drawn from that table, and D and trimming were deduced from the DNA. The table records some 250,000 clones, more than 70% of them present only once. V was cut by 3 bases and J by 10 bases, with 15 bases left in between. This CDR3 comprises 13 residues. This clonotype was sampled from a woman aged 18-29 years with acute or convalescent COVID-19. The material sequenced was peripheral blood. This chain uses TRBV12-3 or TRBV12-4 with TRBJ1-2; D gene uncertain. The CDR3 loop reads CASSLRGFGDYTF. The DNA of the CDR3 is TGTGCCAGCAGTTTGCGCGGTTTCGGTGACTACACCTTC.